This T cell receptor (beta chain) was documented in a study of human T cells and chemical hapten exposure. The germline CDR1 and CDR2 sequences are KGHDR and SFDVKD. The junction had 7 bases not matched to a gene; V was cut back by 5 bases and J by 1 base. The CDR3 has 16 amino acids. Time point: healthy volunteer bleed at 2 weeks. RNA extraction used unfractionated whole blood as the source of total RNA. This clonotype was observed at least ten times. It was the library that attached unique molecular identifiers to individual cDNA molecules. TCRdb called the RACE reads again in MiXCR, with one record for every CDR3 protein. The table includes about 45,000 distinct CDR3 sequences, around 4.5% detected once.

This TCR came from a female donor in good health. Some clones in this sample may be carry-over from other donors' samples. J is TRBJ2-1 and V is TRBV24-1; 7 nucleotides match TRBD1. The sequenced sample was whole blood. CDR3 loop: CATSGSAGGSYNEQFF. DNA of the CDR3: TGTGCCACCAGTGGGTCGGCAGGGGGTTCCTACAATGAGCAGTTCTTC.